This T cell receptor beta chain was profiled in a study of control samples from healthy donors and cancer patients. Germline-derived CDR1 and CDR2 are SGHNT and YYREEE (reference sequence). V shed 4 bases and J 3 bases; nucleotides not matched to a gene: 6. This CDR3 comprises 14 residues. The table came from immunoSEQ multiplex PCR; TCRdb's copy has only in-frame clones and leaves some out. The sample includes tens of thousands of clones, 94% seen only once; the top ten take about 2.7%. The clonotype originates from a woman aged 30 to 39 in good health. The gene calls are TRBV5-4 and TRBJ2-7, with TRBD2 matching over 8 bases. The sequencing input was blood. DNA of the CDR3: TGTGCCAGCAGCCCGGGGGGGCTCGTCTACGAGCAGTACTTC. As protein: CASSPGGLVYEQYF.